This T cell receptor (beta chain) was observed in a study of CD8+ T cells in alopecia areata. General study findings and limits: Scalp lesions, especially in alopecia totalis/universalis, had higher clonality than normal scalp.

The CDR3 is 14 amino acids. Germline assignment: CDR1 ENHRY and CDR2 SYGVKD. The germline V and J ends were trimmed by 0 bases and 3 bases, with 9 bases remaining between them. As for this clone: Its antigen is not identified.

After isolation, RNA underwent reverse transcription to generate cDNA as the sequencing template. Clones were sequenced by immunoSEQ multiplex PCR, and TCRdb holds only the in-frame ones, with some missing. In the table there are more than 200,000 clones, around 67% of which are singletons. The rearrangement uses TRBV10-3 and TRBJ2-7; tentatively, D is TRBD2 (5 bases). The sequence derives from a human donor with alopecia areata. The material was CD4+ T cells sorted from blood, obtained at week 0. For the CDR3, the DNA is TGTGCCATCAGTGAGTCAATTGGGAGCTACGAGCAGTACTTC. Amino acid sequence: CAISESIGSYEQYF.